The following is a TCR beta chain sequence with its context. Which antigen it targets is not known. There are no base qualities to consult, and no much larger clone falls within one base. The data were taken from a study of cytomegalovirus exposure and HLA in healthy donors (dated by TCRdb to 2016 to 2017). Some background on the complete study: The 700 or so repertoires of the first cohort and the roughly 110 validation repertoires were produced on the same platform, according to a later analysis. To predict cytomegalovirus infection status, the study brought together high-throughput TCR immunosequencing, statistical association of individual TCRs with disease status, and machine learning. Along with the approximately 700-subject first cohort, a separate validation cohort of over a hundred different subjects was used. The study aimed to test whether signatures of past pathogen exposure could be identified by cataloging public T cell receptors.

General conclusions and limits of the study: Cytomegalovirus status was reported to be diagnosed by the classifier with high specificity and sensitivity in both the original and validation cohorts. The study listed approximately 150 TCR beta chains as associated with cytomegalovirus. Across donors, most TCR sequences were observed very rarely, whereas some public TCRs were present in many individuals. The authors suggested that the approach could potentially be generalized to other disease states and immunological phenotypes. A later analysis lacked HLA typing for the validation cohort, so it scored co-occurrence in that cohort across all 120 or so repertoires. In a later analysis, TCRs clustered in the first cohort were found to also tend to co-occur in the 120 or so validation repertoires, with about 94% of cluster scores above 0. A few of the identified cytomegalovirus-associated TCR beta chains were confirmed in vitro to be specific for cytomegalovirus antigens.

There are 15 amino acids in the CDR3, from cysteine to phenylalanine inclusive. Only the CDR3 portion is preserved as DNA: 45 bases, with reading frame beginning at the first base. The germline V gene encodes CDR1 MDHEN and CDR2 SYDVKM. Trimmed from V: 2 bases; trimmed from J: 4 bases; junction bases lacking a gene match: 4. Library method: the immunoSEQ multiplex PCR assay. The authors' analysis ran thus. A statistical classification framework was built for diagnosing cytomegalovirus status from the catalog of TCR beta chain sequences. Entries here come from immuneACCESS through TCRdb and include only in-frame sequences with V and J called. Some clones fail to appear in such tables; in the studies checked, an unresolved V gene covers under half of the shortfall, and the cause of the remainder is unknown. Clonal size and the V and J genes are those of that table, whereas D and trimming came from the DNA. The sample table shows tens of thousands of clones, and 90% to 97% are seen once. Roughly 1.3% of the sample lies in the top ten.

Donors formed part of the validation cohort, which comprised over a hundred subjects and was distinct from the first cohort of 550 to 850 subjects. The chain is made from TRBV28 and TRBJ2-7; a stretch of 11 junction bases matches TRBD2. The sequence came from a woman under 30 in good health and CMV-seronegative. The sequenced sample consisted of PBMCs. The nucleotide sequence is given as TGTGCCAGCAGTTTAACTAGCGGGAGCAGGTACGAGCAGTACTTC. Its translation is CASSLTSGSRYEQYF.